Given below is one T cell receptor (beta chain) in context. The antigen is not known. Sequenced by immunoSEQ multiplex PCR; TCRdb stores in-frame clones only, minus some. Of approximately 110,000 clones detected, about 90% appear once; the ten largest clones hold approximately 7.6%. Germline loops: CDR1 WSHSY, CDR2 SAAADI. The CDR3 extends over 15 amino acids. J lost 4 bases, V lost 4 bases, and 8 bases had no gene match. These data come from a study of T cell responses to AZD1222 COVID-19 vaccine. Whole-study context: Pooled samples include second doses given at about 4 or 12 weeks. Study-wide results and caveats: CD4 TCRs linked to vaccination spanned spike, dominating at 160-218 and 743-854. The donors showed a predominance of white British ancestry and of females, with possible underestimation of clonal diversity.

The chain carries TRBV10-2 and TRBJ1-2, with 8 bases that match TRBD1. Sequencing used peripheral blood, obtained on day 0 of AZD1222 vaccination. This receptor was taken from an adult in good health. CDR3 sequence: CASSGGQAGLYGYTF. The DNA for the CDR3 is TGCGCCAGCAGTGGGGGACAGGCTGGTCTCTATGGCTACACCTTC.